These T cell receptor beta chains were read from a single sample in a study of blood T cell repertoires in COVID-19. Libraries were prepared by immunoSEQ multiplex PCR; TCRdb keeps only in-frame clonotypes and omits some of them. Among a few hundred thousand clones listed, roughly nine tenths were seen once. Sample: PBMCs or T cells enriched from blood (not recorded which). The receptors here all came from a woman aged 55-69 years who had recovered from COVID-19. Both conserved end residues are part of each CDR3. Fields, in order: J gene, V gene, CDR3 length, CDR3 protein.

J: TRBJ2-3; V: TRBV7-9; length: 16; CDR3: CASSSGRAGGTDTQYF
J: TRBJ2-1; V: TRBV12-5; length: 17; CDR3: CASGGPQGVTDYNEQFF
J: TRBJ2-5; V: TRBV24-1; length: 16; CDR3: CATSVADRTGRETQYF
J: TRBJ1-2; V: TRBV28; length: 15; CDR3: CASSFGGTLNYGYTF
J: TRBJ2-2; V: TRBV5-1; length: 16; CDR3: CASSPLAGGNTGELFF
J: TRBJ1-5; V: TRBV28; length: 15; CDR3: CASSLGGADNQPQHF
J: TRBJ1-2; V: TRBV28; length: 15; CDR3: CASSSDRGYNYGYTF
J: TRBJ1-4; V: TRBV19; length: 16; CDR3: CASSIPGGMFPEKLFF
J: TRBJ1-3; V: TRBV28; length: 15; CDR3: CATHGRGLSGNTIYF
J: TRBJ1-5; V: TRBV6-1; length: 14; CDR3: CASSERRGNQPQHF
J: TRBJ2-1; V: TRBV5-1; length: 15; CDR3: CASSLSPGHYNEQFF
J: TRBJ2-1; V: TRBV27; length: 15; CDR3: CASRMDSSSYNEQFF
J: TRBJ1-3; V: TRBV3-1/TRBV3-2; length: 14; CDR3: CASTPRGSGNTIYF
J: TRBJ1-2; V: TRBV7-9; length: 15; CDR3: CASSRGTGGNYGYTF